This TCR beta chain was observed in a study of cytomegalovirus exposure and HLA in healthy donors. Vbeta (60) and Jbeta (13) primers were used in the PCR. Libraries were prepared by immunoSEQ multiplex PCR; TCRdb keeps only in-frame clonotypes and omits some of them. The sample lists roughly 240,000 clones, about 88% occurring once. Study-wide findings and caveats: V segments that were indistinguishable, TRBV6-2 and TRBV6-3 among them, were omitted from analysis. For most TCR beta V segments, an earlier analysis put the productive rate at about 90% or about 30% of the time. CMV serostatus was the only recorded immune exposure for donors.

On this clone itself: Its antigen is unidentified.

Germline CDR1 and CDR2: SGHTA and FQGNSA. The CDR3 totals 11 residues. Losses at the gene ends were 4 bases for V and 10 bases for J; bases not matched to a gene: 3. The sequencing sample was made of PBMCs. The receptor's source is a girl aged 2 to 10 in good health and CMV-seronegative. V is TRBV7-2 and J is TRBJ1-1; 7 bases map to TRBD1. CDR3 protein: CASSSRGRAFF. The CDR3 DNA follows: TGTGCCAGCAGCTCCAGGGGGAGAGCTTTCTTT.